The entry below gives a single T cell receptor (beta chain) sequence along with its context. Its antigen is not identified. cDNA serving as the sequencing template came from extracted, reverse transcribed RNA. Clones were read by immunoSEQ multiplex PCR, and TCRdb kept only the in-frame ones, dropping some. The data contain 90,000 to 100,000 clones, around 44% of them singletons. This sample stems from a study of CD8+ T cells in alopecia areata. The length of the CDR3 is 16 residues. From germline, CDR1 is GTSNPN and CDR2 SVGIG (reference sequence). V was trimmed by 6 bases and J by 4 bases, leaving 22 bases between them. Overall study results and limits: It was less clear whether patients shared TCRs than it was in mice, possibly because of HLA.

This sequence originates from a human donor with alopecia areata. The sample was CD4+ T cells sorted from blood. The gene calls are TRBV30 and TRBJ1-3, with D possibly matching TRBD1 (5 bases). The CDR3 sequence: CACARDRSVGGNTIYF. In DNA form, the CDR3 reads TGTGCCTGTGCCAGGGACCGCTCGGTCGGCGGAAACACCATATATTTT.